The 32 T cell receptor beta chains below come from one sample, sequenced in a study of cytomegalovirus exposure and HLA in healthy donors. PCR was performed using 60 Vbeta and 13 Jbeta primers. Assay used: immunoSEQ multiplex PCR; TCRdb lists only in-frame clones, some missing. The sample shows about 180,000 clones, roughly 76% of them seen only once. Sequencing input: PBMCs. Source of these receptors: a woman between 18 and 30 years old in good health and CMV-seropositive.

This chain connects TRBV27 to TRBJ1-2; 7 bases match TRBD1. With 3 bases clipped from V and 4 bases from J, the junction kept 5 bases outside the gene matches. Germline values: CDR1 MNHEY, CDR2 SMNVEV (reference sequence). The length of the CDR3 is 14 residues. CDR3 amino acids: CASSFGTASYGYTF. In DNA form, the CDR3 reads TGTGCCAGCAGTTTTGGGACAGCCAGCTATGGCTACACCTTC.

This clone was seen a few times. The chain has TRBV18 and TRBJ2-7; 9 bases fit TRBD1. Germline-derived CDR1 and CDR2 are KGHSH and LQKENI. J was trimmed by 5 bases and V by 3 bases; bases with no gene match: 5. The CDR3 runs to 14 residues. Written as DNA, the CDR3 is TGTGCCAGCTCACCCACCGGGACAGGGCACGAGCAGTACTTC. It yields the protein CASSPTGTGHEQYF.

V and J are TRBV21-1 and TRBJ2-2; the D call TRBD2 from the table was never checked on the DNA. TRBV21-1 is described as a pseudogene. This CDR3 is built from 17 residues. The CDR3 sequence: CASSSRNSGVNTGELFF. The DNA of the CDR3 is TGTGCCAGCAGCAGTCGAAATAGCGGGGTGAACACCGGGGAGCTGTTTTTT.

This clone was picked up a small number of times. The rearrangement joins TRBV2 to TRBJ2-7; D is perhaps TRBD1 (6 bases). The germline V gene encodes CDR1 SNHLY and CDR2 FYNNEI. This CDR3 spans 14 amino acids. V lost 1 base and J 4 bases, leaving 11 bases between the germline ends. The CDR3 protein is CASSEDRVRYEQYF. CDR3 DNA: TGTGCCAGCAGTGAAGACAGGGTCAGATACGAGCAGTACTTC.

The chain joins TRBV6-5 to TRBJ2-5; D perhaps matches TRBD1 (6 bases). Trimming shortened V by 5 bases and J by 2 bases, and 12 bases separated the two germline ends. This CDR3 has 14 residues. Germline CDR1 reads MNHEY; CDR2 reads SVGAGI. CDR3 sequence reads: CASSPTGIQETQYF. The CDR3 nucleotides read TGTGCCAGCAGTCCGACAGGAATACAAGAGACCCAGTACTTC.

CDR3 in amino acids: CASSKGQDILGYTF. The CDR3 DNA follows: TGTGCCAGCAGCAAAGGGCAGGACATCTTGGGCTACACCTTC. The genes are TRBV7-9 and TRBJ1-2; D may be TRBD1 (5 bases). From germline, CDR1 is SEHNR and CDR2 FQNEAQ (reference sequence). This CDR3 comprises 14 residues. V lost 5 bases, J lost 8 bases, and 18 bases lay in between.

The chain employs TRBV5-1 and TRBJ2-5, with D perhaps TRBD1 (6 bases). V lost 8 bases and J 9 bases, leaving 17 bases between the germline ends. CDR1 is SGHRS, CDR2 YFSETQ, per germline. The CDR3 is 12 residues long. The CDR3 coding sequence is TGCGCCAGTCACCGGGACAAAGGCGCCCAGTACTTC. Protein product: CASHRDKGAQYF.

The chain has TRBV4-1 and TRBJ2-1; tentatively, D is TRBD1 (6 bases). The germline gives CDR1 MGHRA, CDR2 YSYEKL. CDR3 length: 14 residues. V gave up 6 bases and J gave up 5 bases, with 14 bases separating them. The CDR3 sequence is CASSRTGTNNEQFF. For the CDR3, the DNA is TGCGCCAGCAGTCGCACCGGGACAAACAATGAGCAGTTCTTC.

V is TRBV6-5 and J is TRBJ1-2; 10 bases line up with TRBD1. The CDR3 totals 14 residues. In germline, CDR1 is MNHEY, CDR2 SVGAGI. Germline trimming cut 0 bases from V and 7 bases from J; bases unmatched to any gene: 2. CDR3 region: CASSYSTGGVGYTF. The CDR3 DNA follows: TGTGCCAGCAGTTACTCGACAGGGGGCGTTGGCTACACCTTC.

V and J are TRBV7-6 and TRBJ2-7; weak D call: TRBD1 (5 bases). From germline, CDR1 is SGHVS and CDR2 FNYEAQ. The CDR3 is 13 residues long. Trimming left V 5 bases short and J 2 bases short, with 10 bases between. CDR3 DNA sequence: TGTGCCAGCAGCGATCAGGGCACCTACGAGCAGTACTTC. Translation gives CASSDQGTYEQYF.

The chain combines TRBV28 with TRBJ1-2; no clear D gene. This CDR3 contains 11 residues. Germline V lookup: CDR1 MDHEN, CDR2 SYDVKM. Trimming took off 4 bases at V and 7 bases at J, with 7 bases between the two ends. The CDR3 region has the DNA TGTGCCAGCAGTTCGTCGTCTGGCTACACCTTC. It encodes CASSSSSGYTF.

The chain recombines TRBV14 with TRBJ2-3, with TRBD2 matching 7 bases. There are 15 residues in the CDR3. The germline CDR1 and CDR2 sequences are SGHDN and FVKESK. J gave up 2 bases and V 1 base, and 3 bases lay outside the gene matches. As DNA, the CDR3 is TGTGCCAGCAGCCAAGGTCGGGGGGACACAGATACGCAGTATTTT. Translating it yields CASSQGRGDTDTQYF.

The rearrangement links TRBV10-3 to TRBJ2-5, with D tentatively TRBD2 (7 bases). Germline CDR1 is ENHRY and CDR2 is SYGVKD. Trimming shortened V by 10 bases and J by 4 bases, and 16 bases separated the two germline ends. CDR3 length equals 13 residues. The CDR3 loop reads CASGPGGRETQYF. Written as DNA, the CDR3 is TGTGCCAGCGGACCGGGGGGCCGAGAGACCCAGTACTTC.

The chain links TRBV19 to TRBJ2-3; D is possibly TRBD2 (6 bases). Trimming left V 3 bases short and J 2 bases short, with 12 bases between. Germline lookup yields CDR1 LNHDA and CDR2 SQIVND (reference sequence). This CDR3 spans 15 amino acids. The chain's CDR3 is CASSIGGSATDTQYF. The CDR3 coding sequence is TGTGCCAGTAGTATTGGGGGGTCGGCCACAGATACGCAGTATTTT.

This rearrangement joins TRBV5-8 to TRBJ2-7; the D gene is possibly TRBD1 (6 bases). V was clipped by 7 bases and J by 5 bases, with 13 bases between them. Germline lookup yields CDR1 SGHTS and CDR2 YDEGEE. This CDR3 region has 12 residues. Here the CDR3 DNA reads TGTGCCAGCGCCTGGGGGCGGGACGAGCAGTACTTC. It is translated as CASAWGRDEQYF.

A single count supports this clone. The V gene is TRBV27, the J gene TRBJ2-5; maybe TRBD2 (5 bases). CDR1 is MNHEY and CDR2 is SMNVEV in the germline V gene (reference sequence). Trimming took 5 bases from V and 3 from J, leaving 10 bases between them. The CDR3 length is 13 residues. The chain's CDR3 is CASSRPGKETQYF. The DNA for the CDR3 is TGTGCCAGCAGTCGACCGGGGAAAGAGACCCAGTACTTC.

The V and J genes are TRBV6-5 and TRBJ2-3; 8 nucleotides match TRBD1. The CDR3 has 13 residues. The ends lost 4 bases at V and 5 bases at J; junction bases unmatched: 2. Germline CDR1 is MNHEY and CDR2 is SVGAGI. For the CDR3, the DNA is TGTGCCAGCAGTTCCAGGGGGCAAGATACGCAGTATTTT. Protein: CASSSRGQDTQYF.

This chain joins TRBV19 and TRBJ1-1; D is undetermined. The V gene lost 1 base and the J gene lost 1 base, with 7 bases spanning the gap. The CDR3 sequence is 14 residues long. Germline values: CDR1 LNHDA, CDR2 SQIVND (reference sequence). The CDR3 here is CASSIVSGNTEAFF. The CDR3 nucleotides read TGTGCCAGTAGTATAGTTTCAGGGAACACTGAAGCTTTCTTT.

The genes are TRBV9 and TRBJ2-2; TRBD1 matches 7 bases. V was clipped by 0 bases and J by 0 bases; unmatched bases: 8. CDR3 length: 18 residues. Germline loops: CDR1 SGDLS, CDR2 YYNGEE. CDR3 residues: CASSVEPVGTANTGELFF. The CDR3 DNA follows: TGTGCCAGCAGCGTAGAACCCGTTGGGACAGCGAACACCGGGGAGCTGTTTTTT.

The chain links TRBV23-1 to TRBJ2-5; tentatively, D is TRBD2 (6 bases). TRBV23-1 is noted as an ORF with a role that remains uncertain. Trimming took 3 bases from V and 0 from J, leaving 11 bases between them. The CDR3 contains 15 residues. CDR3 protein: CASSQAGRYQETQYF. The CDR3 region has the DNA TGCGCCAGCAGTCAGGCGGGGAGATACCAAGAGACCCAGTACTTC.

The chain combines TRBV28 with TRBJ1-4; D perhaps matches TRBD1 (5 bases). The V end lost 3 bases, the J end lost 8 bases, and 22 bases lay between the germline ends. CDR1 is MDHEN and CDR2 is SYDVKM in the germline V gene. CDR3 size: 17 residues. CDR3 amino acids: CASSFWTRQKLREKLFF. The CDR3, as DNA: TGTGCCAGCAGTTTTTGGACACGTCAGAAGTTAAGAGAAAAACTGTTTTTT.

This chain uses TRBV11-2 with TRBJ2-7; 7 bases match TRBD1. The CDR3 spans 13 residues. Germline V gene data show CDR1 as SGHAT and CDR2 as FQNNGV. V lost 4 bases to trimming and J lost 2 bases; unmatched junction nucleotides: 2. The CDR3 DNA follows: TGTGCCAGCAGCTGGGACAGCACCTACGAGCAGTACTTC. The encoded protein is CASSWDSTYEQYF.

The chain combines TRBV6-5 with TRBJ1-6; 9 positions match TRBD1. The germline gives CDR1 MNHEY, CDR2 SVGAGI. V shed 10 bases and J 9 bases; nucleotides not matched to a gene: 10. The length of the CDR3 is 14 residues. The CDR3 region has the DNA TGTGCCATCTCGACAGGGGGAAATACTTCACCCCTCCACTTT. Its translation: CAISTGGNTSPLHF.

The V gene is TRBV2, the J gene TRBJ1-2; 8 bases map to TRBD1. The CDR3 sequence is 15 residues long. CDR1 and CDR2 from the germline V gene are SNHLY and FYNNEI. V was clipped by 6 bases and J by 8 bases; unmatched bases: 14. The CDR3 DNA reads TGTGCCAGCAGCGACCCCGGGACAGGCCGGCGAGGCTACACCTTC. Translating it yields CASSDPGTGRRGYTF.

The chain uses TRBV4-1 and TRBJ2-1, with 11 positions matching TRBD2. V was clipped by 3 bases and J by 9 bases; unmatched bases: 10. The CDR3 contains 16 residues. CDR1 MGHRA and CDR2 YSYEKL come from the germline V gene. DNA of the CDR3: TGCGCCAGCAGCCATCCAACTAGCGGGGGAGGGGGTGAGCAGTTCTTC. It specifies CASSHPTSGGGGEQFF.

CDR3 protein: CASSLAERGGTDTQYF. The CDR3 nucleotides read TGCGCCAGCAGCTTGGCCGAGCGGGGGGGCACAGATACGCAGTATTTT. V is TRBV5-1 and J is TRBJ2-3; 9 bases agree with TRBD2. CDR3 length: 16 amino acids. Germline loops: CDR1 SGHRS, CDR2 YFSETQ. Germline trimming cut 0 bases from V and 1 base from J; bases unmatched to any gene: 3.

The genes are TRBV28 and TRBJ2-1, with TRBD1 identical over 7 bases. V gave up 4 bases and J gave up 10 bases; unmatched junction bases: 10. Per germline, CDR1 MDHEN and CDR2 SYDVKM. The CDR3 is 14 amino acids. The CDR3 bases are TGTGCCAGCAGTTCCCCGACAGGGTTCCGCGAGCAGTTCTTC. Protein product: CASSSPTGFREQFF.

The chain links TRBV10-3 to TRBJ1-6, with 8 bases identical to TRBD1. Trimming took 11 bases from V and 4 from J; bases not matched to a gene: 16. The length of the CDR3 is 17 residues. In germline, CDR1 is ENHRY, CDR2 SYGVKD. CDR3 amino acids: CAVGGHQGAVYNSPLHF. The CDR3 bases are TGTGCCGTGGGGGGACACCAGGGGGCTGTGTATAATTCACCCCTCCACTTT.

V usage is TRBV5-1 and J usage is TRBJ1-3; a weak D match, TRBD1 (5 bases). Germline V gene lookup returns CDR1 SGHRS and CDR2 YFSETQ. Trimming left V 4 bases short and J 3 bases short, with 8 bases between. There are 13 residues in the CDR3. The CDR3 DNA follows: TGCGCCAGCAGCGTGGACATTGGAAACACCATATATTTT. This codes for CASSVDIGNTIYF. Supplemented by reference TRBV5-1 and TRBJ1-3, the full variable domain reads KAGVTQTPRYLIKTRGQQVTLSCSPISGHRSVSWYQQTPGQGLQFLFEYFSETQRNKGNFPGRFSGRQFSNSRSEMNVSTLELGDSALYLCASSVDIGNTIYFGEGSWLTVV.

This clone was counted once. This chain joins TRBV29-1 and TRBJ2-1; TRBD1 matches 8 bases. Germline CDR1 is SQVTM and CDR2 is ANQGSEA. This CDR3 comprises 12 residues. Trimming cost V 2 bases and J 8 bases; bases outside gene matches: 2. CDR3 bases: TGCAGCGTTGAACCGACAGGGGATGAGCAGTTCTTC. Translation: CSVEPTGDEQFF.

This clone was counted a single time. The V call is TRBV5-1, the J call TRBJ2-3, with D possibly being TRBD2 (5 bases). CDR3 size: 15 residues. Per germline, CDR1 SGHRS and CDR2 YFSETQ. Trimming cost V 0 bases and J 5 bases, with 13 bases left between them. The CDR3 loop reads CASSLAPRAGDTQYF. CDR3 bases: TGCGCCAGCAGCTTGGCCCCACGGGCGGGAGATACGCAGTATTTT.

This clone was seen just once. J is TRBJ2-1 and V is TRBV11-2; weak D call: TRBD2 (7 bases). Germline CDR1 is SGHAT and CDR2 is FQNNGV. This CDR3 has 14 amino acids. Trimming left V 1 base short and J 8 bases short, with 12 bases between. CDR3 coding DNA: TGTGCCAGCAGCTTAGTGCGGGGGCGGCATGAGCAGTTCTTC. Protein product: CASSLVRGRHEQFF.